The 7 T cell receptor beta chains reported below all come from one sample, sequenced in a study of blood T cell repertoires in COVID-19. Assay: immunoSEQ multiplex PCR; the TCRdb copy retains only in-frame clones and omits some. The sample consists of about 190,000 clones, about 83% of them appearing once. Material: peripheral blood. These receptor sequences come from a woman in her seventies with active or convalescent COVID-19.

The chain links TRBV5-4 to TRBJ2-1, with 9 bases identical to TRBD2. Per the germline V gene, CDR1 is SGHNT and CDR2 is YYREEE (reference sequence). CDR3 length equals 15 residues. The ends lost 4 bases at V and 7 bases at J; junction bases unmatched: 9. The CDR3 region is CASSLGIAGVNEQFF. The CDR3 nucleotides are TGTGCCAGCAGCCTCGGAATAGCGGGAGTTAATGAGCAGTTCTTC.

V usage is TRBV6-5 and J usage is TRBJ1-2; TRBD1 might be the D (5 bases). V shed 6 bases and J shed 5 bases, with 13 bases lying between them. The CDR3 runs 13 residues. Germline-derived CDR1 and CDR2 are MNHEY and SVGAGI. CDR3 loop: CASSAVGDYGYTF. The CDR3 bases are TGTGCCAGCAGCGCGGTAGGGGATTATGGCTACACCTTC.

The J gene is TRBJ2-7, the V gene TRBV21-1; TRBD2, as called in the table, went unchecked against the DNA. TRBV21-1 is reported as a pseudogene. The CDR3 sequence is 17 residues long. CDR3 bases: TGTGCCAGCAGCAAAGACAAAAGGGAGCGGGAGTGCTACGAGCAGTACTTC. As protein: CASSKDKRERECYEQYF.

This rearrangement joins TRBV7-9 to TRBJ2-1; 7 nucleotides match TRBD2. The ends lost 5 bases at V and 9 bases at J; junction bases unmatched: 4. Germline CDR1 is SEHNR and CDR2 is FQNEAQ (reference sequence). The CDR3 is 12 amino acids. The CDR3 nucleotides read TGTGCCAGCAGCAGTGGACTAGGTGAGCAGTTCTTC. Translating gives CASSSGLGEQFF.

This chain connects TRBV7-2 to TRBJ2-2; D gene ambiguous. Germline values: CDR1 SGHTA, CDR2 FQGNSA. Deletions cut 5 bases from V and 5 bases from J, with 15 bases between. The CDR3 is 15 residues long. CDR3 bases: TGTGCCAGCAGCCCTCCTCCCGTTAAAACCGGGGAGCTGTTTTTT. It translates to CASSPPPVKTGELFF.

This chain uses TRBV23-1 with TRBJ2-7; a weak D match, TRBD1 (6 bases). TRBV23-1 counts as an open reading frame of uncertain function. V shed 2 bases and J shed 3 bases, with 11 bases lying between them. The CDR3 length is 14 residues. Written as DNA, the CDR3 is TGCGCCAGCAGTCAAACTGGACAGTTCTACGAGCAGTACTTC. Translation: CASSQTGQFYEQYF.

This chain uses TRBV30 with TRBJ1-3; perhaps TRBD1 as D (5 bases). Looked up from germline, CDR1 is GTSNPN and CDR2 is SVGIG (reference sequence). There are 16 residues in the CDR3. Between the trimmed V and J ends, which lost 5 bases and 6 bases, there was a span of 23 bases. The CDR3 region has the DNA TGTGCCTGGGGGGGGAGGGCGACGGCCGACGTAAACACCATATATTTT. Translating it yields CAWGGRATADVNTIYF.